This passage covers 12 T cell receptor beta chains from one sample sequenced in a study of identical twins. TCRdb processed the 5' RACE reads anew with MiXCR; each CDR3 protein has one entry. The sample has some 600,000 distinct CDR3 sequences; just over 7% are singletons. The same data also contributed to another study, on yellow fever vaccine responses in identical twins.

Sequencing used PBMCs. The origin of the receptors is a young woman in good health.

The sample holds many counts of this clonotype. The chain combines TRBV12-3 or TRBV12-4 with TRBJ1-6; D remains unclear. V shed 10 bases and J shed 0 bases, with 13 bases lying between them. The CDR3 consists of 15 residues. The CDR3 spells CATRWGSSYNSPLHF. The CDR3 DNA follows: TGTGCCACGCGTTGGGGTAGCTCCTATAATTCACCCCTCCACTTT.

This clonotype was observed many times. V and J are TRBV10-3 and TRBJ2-3; the D gene is possibly TRBD1 (6 bases). Germline loops: CDR1 ENHRY, CDR2 SYGVKD. Trimming left V 3 bases short and J 7 bases short, with 20 bases between. The CDR3 consists of 16 residues. CDR3 loop: CAISDPIRGPTYTQYF. In DNA form, the CDR3 reads TGTGCCATCAGTGACCCCATCAGGGGACCGACGTATACGCAGTATTTT.

This clonotype came up a few times. The chain has TRBV7-3 and TRBJ2-1, with D tentatively TRBD2 (7 bases). This CDR3 comprises 18 residues. V lost 0 bases and J lost 3, with 18 bases in between. In germline, CDR1 is SGHTA, CDR2 FQGTGA. The CDR3 loop is CASSLTWGGPPLYNEQFF. CDR3 coding DNA: TGTGCCAGCAGCTTAACGTGGGGGGGCCCCCCTCTCTACAATGAGCAGTTCTTC.

This clonotype has only a few counts. The rearrangement links TRBV20-1 to TRBJ2-1; the match to TRBD2 covers 8 bases. This CDR3 has 16 amino acids. V trimming: 0 bases; J trimming: 7 bases; junction bases outside the gene matches: 11. Germline loops: CDR1 DFQATT, CDR2 SNEGSKA (reference sequence). The CDR3: CSARDPAGVTGNEQFF. Written as DNA, the CDR3 is TGCAGTGCTAGAGATCCAGCGGGAGTAACGGGGAATGAGCAGTTCTTC.

This clonotype was counted only a few times. This chain links TRBV4-2 with TRBJ1-2; possibly TRBD1 for D (5 bases). This CDR3 has 15 residues. The V end was cut by 0 bases, the J end by 1 base, with 9 bases between. Germline CDR1 reads LGHNA; CDR2 reads YNFKEQ. The CDR3 loop is CASSQEGRSNYGYTF. In DNA form, the CDR3 reads TGTGCCAGCAGCCAAGAGGGACGGAGTAACTATGGCTACACCTTC.

V is TRBV20-1 and J is TRBJ2-7; D is unclear. The CDR3 runs 13 residues. The germline V gene encodes CDR1 DFQATT and CDR2 SNEGSKA (reference sequence). Trimming cost V 3 bases and J 4 bases, with 13 bases left between them. CDR3 sequence reads: CSARGMGTYEQYV. The CDR3 DNA reads TGCAGTGCTAGGGGGATGGGAACTTACGAGCAGTACGTC.

In this sample, this clonotype turned up many times. The chain is built from TRBV28 and TRBJ2-1; 12 bases match TRBD2. The CDR3 has 15 residues. Trimming removed 6 bases from V and 7 bases from J; junction bases left unmatched: 7. Germline V lookup: CDR1 MDHEN, CDR2 SYDVKM. CDR3 protein: CASRQLAGGRNEQFF. The CDR3 nucleotides are TGTGCCAGCAGACAACTAGCGGGAGGTAGGAATGAGCAGTTCTTC. The full variable domain, its missing parts supplied by reference TRBV28 and TRBJ2-1, is DVKVTQSSRYLVKRTGEKVFLECVQDMDHENMFWYRQDPGLGLRLIYFSYDVKMKEKGDIPEGYSVSREKKERFSLILESASTNQTSMYLCASRQLAGGRNEQFFGPGTRLTVL.

The chain joins TRBV7-6 to TRBJ2-7, with TRBD2 matching 7 bases. The germline V gene encodes CDR1 SGHVS and CDR2 FNYEAQ. The V gene end was trimmed by 0 bases and the J gene end by 4 bases; junction bases not matched to a gene: 6. This CDR3 has 15 amino acids. The CDR3 here is CASSLAGGPQYEQYF. CDR3 bases: TGTGCCAGCAGCTTAGCGGGAGGGCCCCAATACGAGCAGTACTTC.

About this clonotype: Germline is not matched at one junction end, which may reflect a read error. The chain's CDR3 is CASSQEGGGPLSYQQYF. As DNA, the CDR3 is TGCGCCAGCAGCCAAGAAGGGGGGGGGCCCCTATCCTACCAGCAGTACTTC. The V call is TRBV4-1, the J call TRBJ2-7; perhaps TRBD2 as D (7 bases). Germline CDR1 reads MGHRA; CDR2 reads YSYEKL. CDR3 length: 17 residues.

In its sample, this clonotype was seen a few times. The genes are TRBV24-1 and TRBJ2-1; D may be TRBD2 (6 bases). This CDR3 region has 16 residues. Trimming pared 1 base from V and 0 bases from J, leaving 9 bases between. Germline V lookup: CDR1 KGHDR, CDR2 SFDVKD. The CDR3 protein is CATSDFVADSYNEQFF. The CDR3 coding sequence is TGTGCCACCAGTGATTTTGTAGCGGACTCCTACAATGAGCAGTTCTTC.

This chain joins TRBV27 and TRBJ1-1; possibly TRBD1 for D (6 bases). V shed 1 base and J shed 6 bases, with 12 bases lying between them. The CDR3 totals 14 residues. CDR1 and CDR2 (germline): MNHEY, SMNVEV (reference sequence). Here the CDR3 DNA reads TGTGCCAGCAGTTTATTGGGTCCAGGGGCTGAAGCTTTCTTT. This encodes CASSLLGPGAEAFF.

This clonotype was seen at least ten times. The chain joins TRBV7-9 to TRBJ1-1; tentatively, D is TRBD1 (5 bases). Trimming removed 5 bases at V and 10 bases at J, with 23 bases between. The CDR3 covers 15 residues. In germline, CDR1 is SEHNR, CDR2 FQNEAQ (reference sequence). CDR3 region: CASSPRRDGSDRAFF. The CDR3 DNA follows: TGTGCCAGCAGCCCGCGCCGGGACGGATCAGATCGAGCTTTCTTT.